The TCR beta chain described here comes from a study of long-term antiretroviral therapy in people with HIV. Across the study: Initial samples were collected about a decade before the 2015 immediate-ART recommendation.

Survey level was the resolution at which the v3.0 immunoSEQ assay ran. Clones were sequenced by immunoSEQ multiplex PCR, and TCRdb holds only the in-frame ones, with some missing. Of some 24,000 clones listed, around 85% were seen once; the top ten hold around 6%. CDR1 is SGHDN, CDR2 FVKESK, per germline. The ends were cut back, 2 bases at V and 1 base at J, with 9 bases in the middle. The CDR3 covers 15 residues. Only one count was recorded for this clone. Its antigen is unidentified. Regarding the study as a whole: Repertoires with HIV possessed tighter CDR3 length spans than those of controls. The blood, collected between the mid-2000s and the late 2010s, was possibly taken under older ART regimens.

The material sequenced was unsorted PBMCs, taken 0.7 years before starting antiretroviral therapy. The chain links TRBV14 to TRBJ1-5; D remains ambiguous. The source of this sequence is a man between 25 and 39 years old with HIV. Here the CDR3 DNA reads TGTGCCAGCAGCCAATTCAGTGGAAGCAATCAGCCCCAGCATTTT. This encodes CASSQFSGSNQPQHF.